Here is one T cell receptor beta chain with its context. As yet, its antigen is unknown. Sequencing used immunoSEQ version 4 in survey mode. Measured with immunoSEQ multiplex PCR; TCRdb has only the in-frame clones, and not every one. The top ten hold about 6% of the sample, which has over 30,000 clones, around 76% seen once. This record comes from a study of persistence of HIV-infected CD4 T cells. Stimulation used 10 ug/mL lysate from CMV-infected fibroblasts. CD40L-negative CD69-negative CD45RO-high memory CD4+ T cells were sorted as populations depleted of antigen-responding cells. Trimming stripped 6 bases from V and 4 bases from J, with 10 bases between. The CDR3 sequence is 12 residues long. Germline V lookup: CDR1 MNHEY, CDR2 SVGAGI.

The chain has TRBV6-5 and TRBJ2-7; D gene uncertain. This clonotype was sampled from an adult woman with HIV who was CMV-seropositive. The specimen was CD4+ T cells sorted from PBMCs after roughly 17-hour stimulation, collected from a patient who received antiretroviral therapy. This CDR3 reads CASSRSRYEQYF. The CDR3 DNA reads as TGTGCCAGCAGCCGTTCACGATACGAGCAGTACTTC.